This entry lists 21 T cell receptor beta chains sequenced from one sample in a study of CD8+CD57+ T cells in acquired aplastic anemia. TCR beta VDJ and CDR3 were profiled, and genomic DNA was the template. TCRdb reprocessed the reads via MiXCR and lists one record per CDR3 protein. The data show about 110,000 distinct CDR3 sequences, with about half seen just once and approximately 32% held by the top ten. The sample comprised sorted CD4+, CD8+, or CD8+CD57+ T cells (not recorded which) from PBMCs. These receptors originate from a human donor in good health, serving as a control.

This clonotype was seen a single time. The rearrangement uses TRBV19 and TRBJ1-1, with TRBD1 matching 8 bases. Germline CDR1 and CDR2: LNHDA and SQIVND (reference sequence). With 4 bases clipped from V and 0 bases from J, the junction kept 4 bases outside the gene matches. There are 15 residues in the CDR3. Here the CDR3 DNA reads TGTGCCAGTAGTAAGGGACAGGCCATGAACACTGAAGCTTTCTTT. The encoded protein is CASSKGQAMNTEAFF.

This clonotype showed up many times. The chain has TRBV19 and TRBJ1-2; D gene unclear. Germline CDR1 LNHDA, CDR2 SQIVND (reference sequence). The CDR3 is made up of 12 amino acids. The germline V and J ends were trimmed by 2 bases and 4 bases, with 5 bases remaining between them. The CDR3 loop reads CASSIRSYGYTF. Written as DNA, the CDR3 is TGTGCCAGTAGTATAAGAAGCTATGGCTACACCTTC.

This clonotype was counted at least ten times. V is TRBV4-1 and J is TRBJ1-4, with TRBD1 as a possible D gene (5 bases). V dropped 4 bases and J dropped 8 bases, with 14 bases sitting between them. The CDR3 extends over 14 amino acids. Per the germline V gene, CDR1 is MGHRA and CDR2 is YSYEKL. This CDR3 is CASSPEWGVEKLFF. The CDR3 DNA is TGCGCCAGCAGCCCCGAGTGGGGGGTAGAAAAACTGTTTTTT.

CDR3 bases: TGCGCCAGCAGCGATGGGGCGAAGGCCTACCAAGAGACCCAGTACTTC. Translation gives CASSDGAKAYQETQYF. The rearrangement links TRBV10-1 to TRBJ2-5; tentative D call: TRBD1 (5 bases). Germline CDR1 WNHNN, CDR2 SYGVQD (reference sequence). V was clipped by 6 bases and J by 0 bases, with 17 bases between them. This CDR3 region has 16 residues.

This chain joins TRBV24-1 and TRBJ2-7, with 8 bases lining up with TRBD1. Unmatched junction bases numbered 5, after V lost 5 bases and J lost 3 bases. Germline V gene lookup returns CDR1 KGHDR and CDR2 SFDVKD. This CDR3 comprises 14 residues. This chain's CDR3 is CATSGRTGIYEQYF. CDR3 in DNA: TGTGCCACCAGTGGAAGGACAGGGATCTACGAGCAGTACTTC.

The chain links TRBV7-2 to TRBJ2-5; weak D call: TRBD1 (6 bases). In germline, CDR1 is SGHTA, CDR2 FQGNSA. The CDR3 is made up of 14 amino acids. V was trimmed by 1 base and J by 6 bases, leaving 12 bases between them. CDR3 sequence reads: CASSLGQAGQTQYF. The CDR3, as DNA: TGTGCCAGCAGCTTAGGACAGGCGGGCCAGACCCAGTACTTC.

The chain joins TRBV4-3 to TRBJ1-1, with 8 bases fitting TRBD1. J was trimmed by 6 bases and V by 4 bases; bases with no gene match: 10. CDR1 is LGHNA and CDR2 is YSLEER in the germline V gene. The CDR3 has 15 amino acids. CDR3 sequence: CASSRSHRGKAEAFF. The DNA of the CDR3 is TGCGCCAGCAGCCGATCCCACAGGGGGAAGGCTGAAGCTTTCTTT.

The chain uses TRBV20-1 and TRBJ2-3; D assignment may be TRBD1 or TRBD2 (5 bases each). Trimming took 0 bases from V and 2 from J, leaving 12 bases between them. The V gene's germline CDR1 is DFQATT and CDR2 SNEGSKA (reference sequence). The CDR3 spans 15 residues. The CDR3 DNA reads TGCAGTGCTAGAGATGGCTTGGGGGTCACAGATACGCAGTATTTT. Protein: CSARDGLGVTDTQYF.

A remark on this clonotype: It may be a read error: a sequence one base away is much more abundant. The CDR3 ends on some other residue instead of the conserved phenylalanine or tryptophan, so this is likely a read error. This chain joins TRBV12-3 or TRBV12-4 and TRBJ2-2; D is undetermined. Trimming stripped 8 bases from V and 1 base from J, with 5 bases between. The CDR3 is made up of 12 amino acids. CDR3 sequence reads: CASDKNTGELFS. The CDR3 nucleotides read TGTGCCAGCGATAAGAACACCGGGGAGCTGTTTTCT.

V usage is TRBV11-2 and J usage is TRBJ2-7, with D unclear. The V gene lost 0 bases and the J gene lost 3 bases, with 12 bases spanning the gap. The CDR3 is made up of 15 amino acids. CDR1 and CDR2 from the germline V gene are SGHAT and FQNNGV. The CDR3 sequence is CASSLDRQSFYEQYF. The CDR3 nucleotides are TGTGCCAGCAGCTTAGATCGACAATCATTCTACGAGCAGTACTTC.

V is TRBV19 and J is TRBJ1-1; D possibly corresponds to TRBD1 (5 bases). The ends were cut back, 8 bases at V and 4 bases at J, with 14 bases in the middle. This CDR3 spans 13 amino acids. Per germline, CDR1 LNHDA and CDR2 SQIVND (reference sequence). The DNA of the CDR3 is TGTGCCAGTGTGGCCAGGGTAGGCACTGAAGCTTTCTTT. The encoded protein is CASVARVGTEAFF.

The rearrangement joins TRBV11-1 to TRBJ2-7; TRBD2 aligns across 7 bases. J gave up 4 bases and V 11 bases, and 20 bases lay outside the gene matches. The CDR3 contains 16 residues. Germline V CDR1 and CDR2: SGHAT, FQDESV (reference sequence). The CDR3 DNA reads TGTGCCTCTGCCCTAACCGGCGGGAGAGGCACTTACGAGCAGTACTTC. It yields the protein CASALTGGRGTYEQYF. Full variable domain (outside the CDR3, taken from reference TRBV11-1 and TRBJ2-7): EAEVAQSPRYKITEKSQAVAFWCDPISGHATLYWYRQILGQGPELLVQFQDESVVDDSQLPKDRFSAERLKGVDSTLKIQPAELGDSAMYLCASALTGGRGTYEQYFGPGTRLTVT.

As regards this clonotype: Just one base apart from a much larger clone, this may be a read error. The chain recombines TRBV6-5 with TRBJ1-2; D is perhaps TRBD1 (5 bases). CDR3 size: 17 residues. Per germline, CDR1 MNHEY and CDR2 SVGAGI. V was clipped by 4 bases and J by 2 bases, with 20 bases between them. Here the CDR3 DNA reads TGTGCCAGCAGTTCCTATCTGGATTACGACAGAAACTATGGCTACACCTTC. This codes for CASSSYLDYDRNYGYTF.

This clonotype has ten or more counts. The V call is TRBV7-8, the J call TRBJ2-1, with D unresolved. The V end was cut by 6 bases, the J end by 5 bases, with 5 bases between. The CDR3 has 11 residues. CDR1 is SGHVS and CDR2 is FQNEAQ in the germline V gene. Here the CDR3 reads CASSSNNEQFF. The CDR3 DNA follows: TGTGCCAGCAGTTCGAACAATGAGCAGTTCTTC.

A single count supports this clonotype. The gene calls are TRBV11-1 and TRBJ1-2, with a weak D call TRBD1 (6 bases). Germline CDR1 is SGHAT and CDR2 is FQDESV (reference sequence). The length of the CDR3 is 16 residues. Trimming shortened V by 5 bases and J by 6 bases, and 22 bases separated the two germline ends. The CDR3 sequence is CASSPGTHPGRDGYTF. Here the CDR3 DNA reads TGTGCCAGCAGCCCCGGGACACACCCGGGGAGAGATGGCTACACCTTC.

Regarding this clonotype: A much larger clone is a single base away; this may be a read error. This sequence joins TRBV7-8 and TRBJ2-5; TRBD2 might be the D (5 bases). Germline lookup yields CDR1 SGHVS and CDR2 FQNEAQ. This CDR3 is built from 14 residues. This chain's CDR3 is CTSSWSGGMETQYF. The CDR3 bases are TGTACCAGCAGTTGGTCAGGAGGAATGGAGACCCAGTACTTC.

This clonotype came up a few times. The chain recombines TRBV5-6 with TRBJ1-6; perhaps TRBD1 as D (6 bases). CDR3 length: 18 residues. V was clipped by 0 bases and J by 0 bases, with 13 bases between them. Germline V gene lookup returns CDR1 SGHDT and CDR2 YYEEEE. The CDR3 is CASSLGGPLSSYNSPLHF. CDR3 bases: TGTGCCAGCAGCTTGGGGGGGCCTCTAAGCTCCTATAATTCACCCCTCCACTTT.

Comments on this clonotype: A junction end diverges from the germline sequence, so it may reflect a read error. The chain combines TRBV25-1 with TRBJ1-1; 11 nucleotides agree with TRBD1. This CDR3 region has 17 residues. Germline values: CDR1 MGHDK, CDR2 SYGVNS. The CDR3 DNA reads TGTGCCAGCAGTGGGGGGGACAGGGGGTCTAAGGACACTGAAGCTTCCTTT. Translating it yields CASSGGDRGSKDTEASF.

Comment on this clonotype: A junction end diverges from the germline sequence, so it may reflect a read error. DNA of the CDR3: TGCGGCGTTGATAGACTAGCGGGAGAAGAGACCCAGTACTTC. Translation: CGVDRLAGEETQYF. The rearrangement joins TRBV29-1 to TRBJ2-5; TRBD2 matches at 12 bases. Per the germline V gene, CDR1 is SQVTM and CDR2 is ANQGSEA. The CDR3 is 14 residues long.

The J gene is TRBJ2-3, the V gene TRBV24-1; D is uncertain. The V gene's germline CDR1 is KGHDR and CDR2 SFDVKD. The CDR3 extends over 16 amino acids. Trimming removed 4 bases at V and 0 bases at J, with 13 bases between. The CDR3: CATSDPLIGSTDTQYF. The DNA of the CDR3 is TGTGCCACCAGTGACCCCCTGATCGGAAGCACAGATACGCAGTATTTT.

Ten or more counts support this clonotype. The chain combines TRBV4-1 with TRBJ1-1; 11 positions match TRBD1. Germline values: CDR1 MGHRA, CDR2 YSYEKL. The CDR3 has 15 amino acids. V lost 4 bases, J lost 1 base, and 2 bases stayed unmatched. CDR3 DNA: TGCGCCAGCAGCCCTGGACAGGGGGCGAACACTGAAGCTTTCTTT. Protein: CASSPGQGANTEAFF.